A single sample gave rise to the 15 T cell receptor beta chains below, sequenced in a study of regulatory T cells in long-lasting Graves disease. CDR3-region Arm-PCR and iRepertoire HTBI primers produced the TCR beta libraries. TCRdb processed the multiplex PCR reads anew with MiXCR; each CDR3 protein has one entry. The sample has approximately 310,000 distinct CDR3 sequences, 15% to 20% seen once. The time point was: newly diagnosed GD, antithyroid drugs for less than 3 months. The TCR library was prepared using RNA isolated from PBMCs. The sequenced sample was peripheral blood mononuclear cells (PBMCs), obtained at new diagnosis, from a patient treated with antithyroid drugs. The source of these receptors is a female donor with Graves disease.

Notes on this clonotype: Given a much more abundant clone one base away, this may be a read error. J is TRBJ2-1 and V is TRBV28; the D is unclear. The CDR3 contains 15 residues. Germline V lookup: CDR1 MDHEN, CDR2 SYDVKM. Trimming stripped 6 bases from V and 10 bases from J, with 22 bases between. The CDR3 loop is CASSPLEQGSYEQFF. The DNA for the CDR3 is TGTGCCAGCAGCCCCCTGGAGCAAGGTTCCTACGAGCAGTTCTTC.

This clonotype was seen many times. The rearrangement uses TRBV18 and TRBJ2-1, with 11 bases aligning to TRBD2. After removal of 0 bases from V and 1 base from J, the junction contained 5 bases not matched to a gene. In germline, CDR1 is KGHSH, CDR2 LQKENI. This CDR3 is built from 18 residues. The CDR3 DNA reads TGTGCCAGCTCACCACCCGGTAGCGGGAGGGGTTCCTACAATGAGCAGTTCTTC. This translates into CASSPPGSGRGSYNEQFF.

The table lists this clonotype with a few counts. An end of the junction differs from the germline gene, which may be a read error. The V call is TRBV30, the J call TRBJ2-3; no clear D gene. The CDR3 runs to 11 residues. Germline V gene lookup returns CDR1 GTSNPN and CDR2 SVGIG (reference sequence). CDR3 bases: TGTGTCTGGAGTGAGGCAGATACGCAGTATTTT. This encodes CVWSEADTQYF.

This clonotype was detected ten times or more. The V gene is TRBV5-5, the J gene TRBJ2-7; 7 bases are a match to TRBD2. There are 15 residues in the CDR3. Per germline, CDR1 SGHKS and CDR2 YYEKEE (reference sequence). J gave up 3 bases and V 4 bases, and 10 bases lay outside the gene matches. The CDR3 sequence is CASSPVGGGVYEQYF. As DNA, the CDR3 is TGTGCCAGCAGCCCGGTCGGGGGAGGGGTCTACGAGCAGTACTTC.

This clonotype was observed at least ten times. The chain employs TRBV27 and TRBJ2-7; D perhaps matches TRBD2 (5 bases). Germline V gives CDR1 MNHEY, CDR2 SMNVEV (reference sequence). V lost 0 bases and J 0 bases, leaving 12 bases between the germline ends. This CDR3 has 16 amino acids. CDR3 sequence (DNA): TGTGCCAGCAGTTTATCGATGGAGCGGCCCTCCTACGAGCAGTACTTC. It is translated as CASSLSMERPSYEQYF.

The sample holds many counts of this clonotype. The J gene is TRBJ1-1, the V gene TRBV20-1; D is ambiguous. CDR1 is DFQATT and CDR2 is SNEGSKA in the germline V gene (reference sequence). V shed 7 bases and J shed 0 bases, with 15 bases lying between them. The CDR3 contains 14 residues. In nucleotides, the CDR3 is TGCAGTGTGGCCGTCGAGGCAATGAACACTGAAGCTTTCTTT. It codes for CSVAVEAMNTEAFF.

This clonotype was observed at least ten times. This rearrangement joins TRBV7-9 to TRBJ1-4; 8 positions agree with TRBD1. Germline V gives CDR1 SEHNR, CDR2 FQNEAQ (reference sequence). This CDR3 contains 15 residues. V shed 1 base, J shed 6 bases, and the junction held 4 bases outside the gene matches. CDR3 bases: TGTGCCAGCAGCTTAGATCAGGGGGCGGATGAAAAACTGTTTTTT. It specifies CASSLDQGADEKLFF. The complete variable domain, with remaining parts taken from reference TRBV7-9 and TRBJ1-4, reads DTGVSQNPRHKITKRGQNVTFRCDPISEHNRLYWYRQTLGQGPEFLTYFQNEAQLEKSRLLSDRFSAERPKGSFSTLEIQRTEQGDSAMYLCASSLDQGADEKLFFGSGTQLSVL.

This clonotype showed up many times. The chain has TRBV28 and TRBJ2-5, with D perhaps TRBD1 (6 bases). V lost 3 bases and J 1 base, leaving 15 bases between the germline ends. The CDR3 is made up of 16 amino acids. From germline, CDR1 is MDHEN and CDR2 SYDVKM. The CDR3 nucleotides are TGTGCCAGCAGTTTCCTCACCACAGGGCCCCAAGAGACCCAGTACTTC. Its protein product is CASSFLTTGPQETQYF.

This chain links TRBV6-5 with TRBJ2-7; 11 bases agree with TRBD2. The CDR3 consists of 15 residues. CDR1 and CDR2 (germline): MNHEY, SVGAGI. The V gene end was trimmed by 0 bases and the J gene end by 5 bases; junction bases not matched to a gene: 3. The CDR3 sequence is CASSYSRLAGNEQYF. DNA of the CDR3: TGTGCCAGCAGTTACTCGCGACTAGCGGGGAACGAGCAGTACTTC.

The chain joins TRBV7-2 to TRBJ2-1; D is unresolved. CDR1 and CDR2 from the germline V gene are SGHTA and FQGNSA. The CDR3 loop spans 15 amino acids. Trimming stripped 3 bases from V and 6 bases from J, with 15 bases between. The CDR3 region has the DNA TGTGCCAGCAGCTTTGGGCGGCGTGGATCCAATGAGCAGTTCTTC. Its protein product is CASSFGRRGSNEQFF.

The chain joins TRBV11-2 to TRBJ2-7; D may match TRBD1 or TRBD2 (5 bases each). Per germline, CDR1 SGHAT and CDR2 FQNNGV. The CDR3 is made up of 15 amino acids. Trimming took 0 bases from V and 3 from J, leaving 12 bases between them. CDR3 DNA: TGTGCCAGCAGCTTAGATCCGGGGACGAGCTACGAGCAGTACTTC. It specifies CASSLDPGTSYEQYF.

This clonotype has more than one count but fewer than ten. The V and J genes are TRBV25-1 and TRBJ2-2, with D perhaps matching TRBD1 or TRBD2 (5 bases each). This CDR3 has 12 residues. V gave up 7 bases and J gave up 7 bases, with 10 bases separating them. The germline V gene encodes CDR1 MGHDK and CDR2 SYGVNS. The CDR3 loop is CASTQRGGELFF. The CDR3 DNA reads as TGTGCCAGCACCCAGAGGGGCGGGGAGCTGTTTTTT. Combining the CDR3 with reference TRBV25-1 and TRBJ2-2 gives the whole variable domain EADIYQTPRYLVIGTGKKITLECSQTMGHDKMYWYQQDPGMELHLIHYSYGVNSTEKGDLSSESTVSRIRTEHFPLTLESARPSHTSQYLCASTQRGGELFFGEGSRLTVL.

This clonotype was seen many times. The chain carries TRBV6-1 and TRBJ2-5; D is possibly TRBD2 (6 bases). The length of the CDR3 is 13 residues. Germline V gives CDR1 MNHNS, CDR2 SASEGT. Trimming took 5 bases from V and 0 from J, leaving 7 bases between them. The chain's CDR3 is CASSIADQETQYF. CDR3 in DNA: TGTGCCAGCAGTATAGCGGACCAAGAGACCCAGTACTTC.

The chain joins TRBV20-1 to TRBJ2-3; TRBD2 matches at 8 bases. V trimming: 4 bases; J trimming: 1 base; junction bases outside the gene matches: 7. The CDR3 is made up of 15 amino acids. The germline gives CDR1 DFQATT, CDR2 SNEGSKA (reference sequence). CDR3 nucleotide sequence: TGCAGTGCTAACAATCGGGAGGGCGGCACAGATACGCAGTATTTT. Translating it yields CSANNREGGTDTQYF.

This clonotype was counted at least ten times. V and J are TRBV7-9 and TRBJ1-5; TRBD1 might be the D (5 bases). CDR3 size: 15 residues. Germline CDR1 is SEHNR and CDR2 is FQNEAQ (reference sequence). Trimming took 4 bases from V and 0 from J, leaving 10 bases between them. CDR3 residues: CASSSGRDSNQPQHF. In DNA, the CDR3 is TGTGCCAGCAGCTCGGGCAGGGATAGCAATCAGCCCCAGCATTTT.